These 32 T cell receptor beta chains were sequenced from one sample in a study of blood T cell repertoires in COVID-19. TCRdb's copy holds only in-frame clones and misses some; the assay was immunoSEQ multiplex PCR. The table records about 130,000 clones, 70% to 90% of them present only once. The sample comprised peripheral blood. The origin of the receptors is a middle-aged man with acute or convalescent COVID-19.

The gene calls are TRBV27 and TRBJ1-5; D is possibly TRBD1 (5 bases). The V gene lost 6 bases and the J gene lost 6 bases, with 15 bases spanning the gap. Germline V gene sequence: CDR1 MNHEY, CDR2 SMNVEV (reference sequence). This CDR3 has 14 amino acids. The CDR3 nucleotides are TGTGCCAGCAGGCGCCAGGGTTCGGTTCAGCCCCAGCATTTT. The encoded protein is CASRRQGSVQPQHF.

J is TRBJ1-1 and V is TRBV2; TRBD1 agrees at 8 bases. Germline V gene sequence: CDR1 SNHLY, CDR2 FYNNEI. This CDR3 contains 14 residues. Trimming took 8 bases from V and 1 from J; bases not matched to a gene: 6. In DNA form, the CDR3 reads TGTGCCAGCGGGAGAACAGGGGGGAACACTGAAGCTTTCTTT. Translation gives CASGRTGGNTEAFF.

This clone is a singleton in its sample. The rearrangement joins TRBV27 to TRBJ1-2, with TRBD1 identical over 7 bases. Losses at the gene ends were 4 bases for V and 4 bases for J; bases not matched to a gene: 3. The CDR3 is made up of 13 amino acids. From germline, CDR1 is MNHEY and CDR2 SMNVEV (reference sequence). The CDR3 coding sequence is TGTGCCAGCAGTTACAGGGGAGGCTATGGCTACACCTTC. It codes for CASSYRGGYGYTF.

The genes are TRBV19 and TRBJ1-5; D may be TRBD1 (5 bases). V lost 0 bases and J 4 bases, leaving 10 bases between the germline ends. Germline lookup yields CDR1 LNHDA and CDR2 SQIVND (reference sequence). This CDR3 spans 15 amino acids. For the CDR3, the DNA is TGTGCCAGTAGTATAGATCCCAGGGCTAATCAGCCCCAGCATTTT. Translation gives CASSIDPRANQPQHF.

The V call is TRBV9, the J call TRBJ2-2, with D perhaps matching TRBD2 (7 bases). The V and J ends lost 3 bases and 2 bases respectively, with 20 bases between them. The CDR3 loop spans 18 amino acids. CDR1 and CDR2 from the germline V gene are SGDLS and YYNGEE. The CDR3 coding sequence is TGTGCCAGCAGCGGGCGAGGGGGGACTACCTCAAACACCGGGGAGCTGTTTTTT. Translating gives CASSGRGGTTSNTGELFF. Variable domain in full (rest from reference TRBV9 and TRBJ2-2): DSGVTQTPKHLITATGQRVTLRCSPRSGDLSVYWYQQSLDQGLQFLIQYYNGEERAKGNILERFSAQQFPDLHSELNLSSLELGDSALYFCASSGRGGTTSNTGELFFGEGSRLTVL.

The chain joins TRBV7-2 to TRBJ1-6; weak D call: TRBD1 (6 bases). V was pared by 4 bases and J by 7 bases, with 14 bases between. The CDR3 covers 15 residues. Germline V gives CDR1 SGHTA, CDR2 FQGNSA. CDR3 nucleotides: TGTGCCAGCAGCTCCCCATCGGGGGGCAATTCACCCCTCCACTTT. It encodes CASSSPSGGNSPLHF.

The chain recombines TRBV28 with TRBJ2-5; 7 bases line up with TRBD1. With 4 bases clipped from V and 0 bases from J, the junction kept 5 bases outside the gene matches. The length of the CDR3 is 15 residues. Germline-derived CDR1 and CDR2 are MDHEN and SYDVKM. The CDR3 reads CASSYRGPYQETQYF. CDR3 sequence (DNA): TGTGCCAGCAGTTACAGGGGTCCCTACCAAGAGACCCAGTACTTC.

This chain connects TRBV7-3 to TRBJ2-2, with 8 positions matching TRBD2. This CDR3 is built from 15 residues. V was pared by 2 bases and J by 5 bases, with 4 bases of the junction left unmatched. The germline CDR1 and CDR2 sequences are SGHTA and FQGTGA. CDR3 residues: CASSLAGGPTGELFF. In nucleotides, the CDR3 is TGTGCCAGCAGCTTAGCGGGGGGCCCTACCGGGGAGCTGTTTTTT. Looking up the rest from reference TRBV7-3 and TRBJ2-2 gives the full variable domain: GAGVSQTPSNKVTEKGKYVELRCDPISGHTALYWYRQSLGQGPEFLIYFQGTGAADDSGLPNDRFFAVRPEGSVSTLKIQRTERGDSAVYLCASSLAGGPTGELFFGEGSRLTVL.

The V and J genes are TRBV7-8 and TRBJ1-1; D ambiguous. Trimming left V 1 base short and J 0 bases short, with 12 bases between. The germline CDR1 and CDR2 sequences are SGHVS and FQNEAQ. There are 16 residues in the CDR3. The CDR3 is CASSLGGPQMNTEAFF. CDR3 nucleotides: TGTGCCAGCAGCTTAGGTGGGCCCCAAATGAACACTGAAGCTTTCTTT.

The chain is built from TRBV27 and TRBJ1-4; TRBD1 aligns across 8 bases. Germline CDR1 MNHEY, CDR2 SMNVEV (reference sequence). The CDR3 length is 14 residues. J was trimmed by 7 bases and V by 8 bases; bases with no gene match: 9. CDR3 region: CASRRPGQGEKLFF. The CDR3 DNA reads TGTGCCAGCCGCCGACCAGGACAGGGTGAAAAACTGTTTTTT.

The V call is TRBV5-1, the J call TRBJ1-2; 9 bases fit TRBD1. Unmatched junction bases numbered 8, after V lost 0 bases and J lost 5 bases. CDR3 length equals 16 residues. CDR1 and CDR2 (germline): SGHRS, YFSETQ. This CDR3 is CASSLGDRVRGYGYTF. CDR3 nucleotides: TGCGCCAGCAGCTTGGGGGACAGGGTGAGGGGATATGGCTACACCTTC.

This clone has a single count. The gene calls are TRBV5-4 and TRBJ1-3, with a tentative D call TRBD1 (5 bases). Trimming pared 4 bases from V and 0 bases from J, leaving 11 bases between. The CDR3 spans 15 residues. Looked up from germline, CDR1 is SGHNT and CDR2 is YYREEE (reference sequence). The CDR3 loop reads CASSLGESSGNTIYF. The CDR3 DNA reads TGTGCCAGCAGCCTGGGGGAGTCCTCTGGAAACACCATATATTTT.

This clone was picked up one time. The rearrangement links TRBV3-1 (or the pseudogene TRBV3-2) to TRBJ1-1, with D perhaps TRBD1 (6 bases). The V and J ends lost 4 bases and 8 bases respectively, with 11 bases between them. The V gene's germline CDR1 is LGHDT and CDR2 YNNKEL (reference sequence). This CDR3 contains 12 residues. CDR3 sequence: CASSLIQGEAFF. CDR3 bases: TGTGCCAGCAGCCTTATACAGGGAGAAGCTTTCTTT.

This clone was detected only once. The rearrangement joins TRBV28 to TRBJ2-2; 14 bases line up with TRBD2. The CDR3 loop spans 14 amino acids. Germline V gene lookup returns CDR1 MDHEN and CDR2 SYDVKM. The junction had 5 bases not matched to a gene; V was cut back by 10 bases and J by 7 bases. In DNA, the CDR3 is TGTGCCACCGGGACTAGCGGGAGAATCGGGGAGCTGTTTTTT. Translated: CATGTSGRIGELFF.

This clone was seen once. CDR3 in DNA: TGTGCCAGCAGTCCCTACAGGGGGCGAAATAATTCACCCCTCCACTTT. It specifies CASSPYRGRNNSPLHF. V usage is TRBV28 and J usage is TRBJ1-6; 9 bases map to TRBD1. CDR1 and CDR2 from the germline V gene are MDHEN and SYDVKM. The V segment lost 5 bases and the J segment 5 bases; nucleotides outside the gene matches: 7. The CDR3 is 16 residues long.

The chain is built from TRBV9 and TRBJ2-2; TRBD1 aligns across 8 bases. The germline gives CDR1 SGDLS, CDR2 YYNGEE. The CDR3 runs to 14 residues. V lost 3 bases, J lost 5 bases, and 3 bases stayed unmatched. The chain's CDR3 is CASSARTGTGELFF. The CDR3 region has the DNA TGTGCCAGCAGCGCCCGGACAGGGACCGGGGAGCTGTTTTTT.

The chain recombines TRBV6-6 with TRBJ1-5; D might be TRBD1 (6 bases). V lost 5 bases, J lost 3 bases, and 14 bases lay in between. Per germline, CDR1 MNHNY and CDR2 SVGAGI (reference sequence). The CDR3 is 15 amino acids. DNA of the CDR3: TGTGCCAGCAGTGGTCCGGGACACCCCAATCAGCCCCAGCATTTT. This encodes CASSGPGHPNQPQHF.

This clone has only one observation. This sequence joins TRBV6-5 and TRBJ1-2; TRBD1 might be the D (5 bases). The CDR3 sequence is 12 residues long. V gave up 6 bases and J gave up 7 bases, with 12 bases separating them. Looked up from germline, CDR1 is MNHEY and CDR2 is SVGAGI. The CDR3: CASRRHQGGYTF. The CDR3 DNA follows: TGTGCCAGCAGACGCCATCAGGGTGGCTACACCTTC.

The chain links TRBV6-6 to TRBJ1-2, with D possibly TRBD1 on 5 matching bases. V was shortened by 5 bases and J by 1 base, with 11 bases between the two germline ends. CDR3 length: 14 amino acids. Germline CDR1 MNHNY, CDR2 SVGAGI (reference sequence). The CDR3 sequence: CASSPFGGNYGYTF. The CDR3, as DNA: TGTGCCAGCAGTCCTTTCGGGGGTAACTATGGCTACACCTTC.

The chain has TRBV6-5 and TRBJ1-2, with 7 nucleotides matching TRBD1. There are 14 residues in the CDR3. Looked up from germline, CDR1 is MNHEY and CDR2 is SVGAGI. With V trimmed by 2 bases and J by 4 bases, 4 bases remained unmatched. The chain's CDR3 is CASSYQQGFYGYTF. Written as DNA, the CDR3 is TGTGCCAGCAGTTACCAACAGGGGTTCTATGGCTACACCTTC.

The chain has TRBV4-1 and TRBJ1-3; D ambiguous. Germline CDR1 reads MGHRA; CDR2 reads YSYEKL. The CDR3 sequence is 12 residues long. Trimming took 4 bases from V and 8 from J, leaving 9 bases between them. The CDR3 region has the DNA TGCGCCAGCAGCCTTTGGGGAGACACCATATATTTT. Its protein product is CASSLWGDTIYF.

The V and J genes are TRBV28 and TRBJ2-7; tentatively, D is TRBD2 (6 bases). V gave up 6 bases and J gave up 2 bases, with 14 bases separating them. Germline V gene lookup returns CDR1 MDHEN and CDR2 SYDVKM. The CDR3 is 14 residues long. The CDR3 is CASSRIGGTYEQYF. Here the CDR3 DNA reads TGTGCCAGCAGCCGCATCGGGGGTACCTACGAGCAGTACTTC.

This clone was seen only a few times. The chain is built from TRBV27 and TRBJ2-1; 10 nucleotides line up with TRBD2. The trim removed 2 bases at V and 7 bases at J, leaving 8 bases unmatched. Germline CDR1 reads MNHEY; CDR2 reads SMNVEV (reference sequence). This CDR3 is 16 amino acids long. CDR3 nucleotide sequence: TGTGCCAGCAGTTTAGTAGCGGGGGGCTTGGAAAATGAGCAGTTCTTC. Its protein product is CASSLVAGGLENEQFF.

The gene calls are TRBV5-5 and TRBJ2-1, with D perhaps TRBD2 (5 bases). This CDR3 contains 13 residues. From germline, CDR1 is SGHKS and CDR2 YYEKEE (reference sequence). V lost 4 bases, J lost 4 bases, and 9 bases lay in between. The chain's CDR3 is CASSPPGYNEQFF. The DNA for the CDR3 is TGTGCCAGCAGCCCCCCGGGGTACAATGAGCAGTTCTTC.

This clone came up a few times. V is TRBV28 and J is TRBJ1-2, with D uncertain. Germline values: CDR1 MDHEN, CDR2 SYDVKM. Trimming removed 7 bases at V and 8 bases at J, with 23 bases between. The CDR3 runs 15 residues. The CDR3 region is CASTPTAGYYGGYTF. In nucleotides, the CDR3 is TGTGCCAGCACCCCGACCGCCGGCTACTATGGCGGCTACACCTTC.

The V gene is TRBV4-1, the J gene TRBJ1-6; 7 bases align to TRBD1. This CDR3 comprises 15 residues. CDR1 is MGHRA and CDR2 is YSYEKL in the germline V gene. V lost 2 bases and J lost 10; bases outside the gene matches: 8. The CDR3 DNA is TGCGCCAGCAGCCAAAGGGACAGCCCAACCTCACCCCTCCACTTT. Amino acid sequence: CASSQRDSPTSPLHF.

The J gene is TRBJ2-7, the V gene TRBV29-1; 9 positions match TRBD1. This CDR3 is 13 amino acids long. The trim removed 5 bases at V and 2 bases at J, leaving 4 bases unmatched. In germline, CDR1 is SQVTM, CDR2 ANQGSEA. CDR3 amino acids: CSVRTGETYEQYF. The CDR3 nucleotides read TGCAGCGTTCGGACAGGGGAAACCTACGAGCAGTACTTC.

This chain joins TRBV24-1 and TRBJ1-1; D is undetermined. The germline V gene has CDR1 KGHDR and CDR2 SFDVKD. CDR3 length: 11 residues. The V and J ends lost 6 bases and 6 bases respectively, with 7 bases between them. CDR3 coding DNA: TGTGCCACCAGTAGAGGGTCTGAAGCTTTCTTT. Protein: CATSRGSEAFF.

The chain carries TRBV5-5 and TRBJ2-3, with D maybe TRBD2 (5 bases). The germline V and J ends were trimmed by 5 bases and 1 base, with 14 bases remaining between them. CDR3 length equals 15 residues. Per the germline V gene, CDR1 is SGHKS and CDR2 is YYEKEE (reference sequence). CDR3 residues: CASRVTAVGTDTQYF. The CDR3 DNA reads as TGTGCCAGCAGGGTAACAGCGGTGGGCACAGATACGCAGTATTTT.

The CDR3 bases are TGTGCCAGCAGCTGGCCAAATTCACCCCTCCACTTT. Protein product: CASSWPNSPLHF. The V call is TRBV3-1 (or the pseudogene TRBV3-2), the J call TRBJ1-6; D gene ambiguous. CDR1 is LGHDT and CDR2 is YNNKEL in the germline V gene (reference sequence). V was clipped by 5 bases and J by 7 bases, with 6 bases between them. This CDR3 has 12 amino acids.

This chain joins TRBV7-2 and TRBJ1-2, with D possibly TRBD1 on 5 matching bases. CDR1 SGHTA and CDR2 FQGNSA come from the germline V gene. The CDR3 sequence is 17 residues long. Trimming took off 3 bases at V and 4 bases at J, with 21 bases between the two ends. CDR3 residues: CASSFQGRGGSGYGYTF. The CDR3 DNA reads TGTGCCAGCAGCTTCCAGGGCCGGGGGGGATCCGGCTATGGCTACACCTTC.

This clone was observed a single time. The rearrangement uses TRBV29-1 and TRBJ1-1; D is unresolved. CDR3 length: 12 residues. Germline values: CDR1 SQVTM, CDR2 ANQGSEA. Trimming cost V 3 bases and J 2 bases, with 7 bases left between them. CDR3 nucleotides: TGCAGCGTTGAGCGGGCAAACACTGAAGCTTTCTTT. Translation gives CSVERANTEAFF.